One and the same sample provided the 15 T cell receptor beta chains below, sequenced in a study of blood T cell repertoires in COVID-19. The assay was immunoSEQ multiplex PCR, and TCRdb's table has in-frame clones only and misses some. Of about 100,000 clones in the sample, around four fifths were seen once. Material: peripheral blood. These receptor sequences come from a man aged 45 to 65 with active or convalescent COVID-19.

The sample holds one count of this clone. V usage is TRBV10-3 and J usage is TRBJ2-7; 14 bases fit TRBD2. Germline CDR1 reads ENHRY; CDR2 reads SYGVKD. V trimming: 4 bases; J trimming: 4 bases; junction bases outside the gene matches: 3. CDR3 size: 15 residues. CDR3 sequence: CAISGRLAGGYEQYF. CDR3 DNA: TGTGCCATCAGTGGAAGACTAGCGGGAGGGTACGAGCAGTACTTC.

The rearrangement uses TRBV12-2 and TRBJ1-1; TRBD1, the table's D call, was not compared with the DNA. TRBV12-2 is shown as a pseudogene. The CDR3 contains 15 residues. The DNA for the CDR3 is TGTGCAAGTCGCCCACTGACAGGGTTGTTCGCTGAAGCTTTCTTT. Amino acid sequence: CASRPLTGLFAEAFF.

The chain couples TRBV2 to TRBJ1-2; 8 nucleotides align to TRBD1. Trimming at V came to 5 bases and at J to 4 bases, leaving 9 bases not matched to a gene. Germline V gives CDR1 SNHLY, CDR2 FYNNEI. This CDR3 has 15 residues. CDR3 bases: TGTGCCAGCAGTTCTACAGGGGGGGCAGGCTATGGCTACACCTTC. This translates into CASSSTGGAGYGYTF. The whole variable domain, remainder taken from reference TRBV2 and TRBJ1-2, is EPEVTQTPSHQVTQMGQEVILRCVPISNHLYFYWYRQILGQKVEFLVSFYNNEISEKSEIFDDQFSVERPDGSNFTLKIRSTKLEDSAMYFCASSSTGGAGYGYTFGSGTRLTVV.

The CDR3 reads CASSLWEESGYTF. CDR3 DNA: TGTGCCAGCAGCCTATGGGAGGAAAGTGGCTACACCTTC. J is TRBJ1-2 and V is TRBV5-4, with D unresolved. The germline V gene encodes CDR1 SGHNT and CDR2 YYREEE (reference sequence). V shed 4 bases and J shed 7 bases, with 14 bases lying between them. The CDR3 spans 13 residues.

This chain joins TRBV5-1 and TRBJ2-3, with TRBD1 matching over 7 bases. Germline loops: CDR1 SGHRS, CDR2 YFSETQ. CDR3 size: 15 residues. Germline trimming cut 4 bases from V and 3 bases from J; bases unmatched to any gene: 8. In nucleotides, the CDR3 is TGCGCCAGCAGCCCCAGGGGGTCTGAGACAGATACGCAGTATTTT. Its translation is CASSPRGSETDTQYF.

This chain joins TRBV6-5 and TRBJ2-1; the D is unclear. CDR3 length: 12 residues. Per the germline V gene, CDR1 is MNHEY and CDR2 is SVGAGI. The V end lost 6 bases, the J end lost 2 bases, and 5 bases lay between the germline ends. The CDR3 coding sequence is TGTGCCAGCAGGAGAACCTACAATGAGCAGTTCTTC. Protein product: CASRRTYNEQFF.

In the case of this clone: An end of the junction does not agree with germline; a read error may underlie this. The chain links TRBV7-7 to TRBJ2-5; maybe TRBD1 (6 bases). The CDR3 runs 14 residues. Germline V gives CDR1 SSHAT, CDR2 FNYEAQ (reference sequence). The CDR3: CASSFGGSGQTQYF. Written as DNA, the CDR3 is TGTGCTAGCAGCTTTGGGGGCAGCGGTCAGACCCAGTACTTC.

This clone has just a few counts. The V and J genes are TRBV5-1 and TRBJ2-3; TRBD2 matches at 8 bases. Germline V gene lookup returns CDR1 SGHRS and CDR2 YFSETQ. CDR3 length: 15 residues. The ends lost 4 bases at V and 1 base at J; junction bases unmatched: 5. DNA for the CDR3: TGCGCCAGCAGCCCCCGGGGACTAGGCACAGATACGCAGTATTTT. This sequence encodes CASSPRGLGTDTQYF.

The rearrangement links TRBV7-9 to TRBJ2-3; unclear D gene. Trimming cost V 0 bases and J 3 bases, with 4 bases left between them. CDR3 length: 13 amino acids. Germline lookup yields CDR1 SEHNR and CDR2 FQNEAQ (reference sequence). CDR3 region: CASSLATTDTQYF. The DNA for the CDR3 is TGTGCCAGCAGCTTAGCGACTACAGATACGCAGTATTTT.

CDR3 sequence reads: CACLVRRNTGELFF. CDR3 sequence (DNA): TGTGCCTGCCTGGTCCGGAGGAACACCGGGGAGCTGTTTTTT. The genes are TRBV30 and TRBJ2-2; D gene unclear. V gave up 6 bases and J gave up 1 base, with 12 bases separating them. This CDR3 has 14 amino acids. From germline, CDR1 is GTSNPN and CDR2 SVGIG (reference sequence).

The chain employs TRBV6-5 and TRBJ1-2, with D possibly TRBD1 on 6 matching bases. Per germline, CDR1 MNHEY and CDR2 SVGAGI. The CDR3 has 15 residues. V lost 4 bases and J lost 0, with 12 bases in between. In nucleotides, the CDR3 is TGTGCCAGCAGTTTCAGACAGGAGTCTAACTATGGCTACACCTTC. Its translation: CASSFRQESNYGYTF.

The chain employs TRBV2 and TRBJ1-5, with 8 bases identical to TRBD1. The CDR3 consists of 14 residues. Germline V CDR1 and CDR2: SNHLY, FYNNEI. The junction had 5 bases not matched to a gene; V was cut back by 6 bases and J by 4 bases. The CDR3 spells CASRERQGNQPQHF. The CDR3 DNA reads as TGTGCCAGCAGGGAAAGACAGGGGAATCAGCCCCAGCATTTT.

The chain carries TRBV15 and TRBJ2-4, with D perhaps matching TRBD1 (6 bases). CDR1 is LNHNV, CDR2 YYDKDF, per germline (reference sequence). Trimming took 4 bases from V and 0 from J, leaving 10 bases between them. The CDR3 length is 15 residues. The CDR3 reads CATSTKQGAKNIQYF. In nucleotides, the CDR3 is TGTGCCACCAGCACCAAACAGGGAGCCAAAAACATTCAGTACTTC.

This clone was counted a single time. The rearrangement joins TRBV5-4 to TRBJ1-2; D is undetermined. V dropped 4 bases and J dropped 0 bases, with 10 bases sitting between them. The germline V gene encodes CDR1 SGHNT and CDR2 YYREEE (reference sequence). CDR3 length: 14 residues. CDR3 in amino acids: CASSRESTNYGYTF. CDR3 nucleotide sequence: TGTGCCAGCAGCAGGGAGAGCACTAACTATGGCTACACCTTC.

The CDR3 is CASSPGTGSYEQYF. CDR3 sequence (DNA): TGTGCCAGCAGTCCCGGGACAGGTTCCTACGAGCAGTACTTC. The chain uses TRBV2 and TRBJ2-7; TRBD1 aligns across 8 bases. V dropped 5 bases and J dropped 1; count of bases not matched to a gene: 4. Germline CDR1 is SNHLY and CDR2 is FYNNEI. CDR3 size: 14 residues.